A few counts support the clone carrying this TCR beta chain. Profiled with immunoSEQ multiplex PCR; TCRdb holds only in-frame clones, not every one. The sample lists 150,000 or so clones; nearly 85% were seen once. The sample is drawn from a study of blood T cell repertoires in COVID-19. The overall study: COVID-19 samples from acute and convalescent phases originated in the United States, Italy and Spain.

There are 16 residues in the CDR3. Trimming took 4 bases from V and 4 from J; bases not matched to a gene: 12. Germline V gene sequence: CDR1 SGDLS, CDR2 YYNGEE. V and J are TRBV9 and TRBJ1-2; 8 nucleotides line up with TRBD1. This sequence was found in a human donor in a cohort sampled during active COVID-19. Sequencing input: peripheral blood. CDR3 in DNA: TGTGCCAGCAGCACGAAAGACAGGGGTCCCCCCTATGGCTACACCTTC. Residues: CASSTKDRGPPYGYTF.